These 20 T cell receptor beta chains came from one sample sequenced in a study of cytomegalovirus exposure and HLA in healthy donors. The PCR had 60 Vbeta and 13 Jbeta primers. Here immunoSEQ multiplex PCR was the method, and the copy in TCRdb shows in-frame clones only, minus some. The data hold around 99,000 clones, with 69% observed a single time. The sequencing input was PBMCs. Receptors were obtained from a woman in her seventies in good health and CMV-seropositive.

The CDR3, as DNA: TGCAGCGTTCCCACAGGGGGGAACGCAGATACGCAGTATTTT. As protein: CSVPTGGNADTQYF. The chain is built from TRBV29-1 and TRBJ2-3; 8 bases agree with TRBD1. This CDR3 region has 14 residues. Germline V gives CDR1 SQVTM, CDR2 ANQGSEA. Trimming removed 5 bases from V and 4 bases from J; junction bases left unmatched: 8.

This clone has more than one count but fewer than ten. The chain carries TRBV9 and TRBJ1-1, with TRBD1 identical over 10 bases. Germline V CDR1 and CDR2: SGDLS, YYNGEE. The CDR3 is 12 residues long. Germline trimming cut 4 bases from V and 12 bases from J; bases unmatched to any gene: 6. The CDR3 DNA is TGTGCCAGCAGCTTCGGACAGGGGGAAACTTTCTTT. This codes for CASSFGQGETFF. Based on the CDR3 plus reference TRBV9 and TRBJ1-1, the full variable domain is DSGVTQTPKHLITATGQRVTLRCSPRSGDLSVYWYQQSLDQGLQFLIQYYNGEERAKGNILERFSAQQFPDLHSELNLSSLELGDSALYFCASSFGQGETFFGQGTRLTVV.

The chain uses TRBV21-1 and TRBJ1-5; the D segment call TRBD1 is taken from the table without a DNA check. TRBV21-1 is a pseudogene locus. The CDR3 is made up of 17 amino acids. The CDR3 coding sequence is TGTGCCAGCAGCAGCCACAGGGTGGGGTCCCGCAATCAGCCCCAGCATTTT. It translates to CASSSHRVGSRNQPQHF.

This chain uses TRBV19 with TRBJ1-5; 10 bases map to TRBD1. This CDR3 is built from 16 residues. The V segment lost 3 bases and the J segment 2 bases; nucleotides outside the gene matches: 4. CDR1 LNHDA and CDR2 SQIVND come from the germline V gene (reference sequence). The CDR3 DNA reads as TGTGCCAGTAGTATTGGACAGGGGGTAGGCAATCAGCCCCAGCATTTT. Its protein product is CASSIGQGVGNQPQHF.

J is TRBJ2-5 and V is TRBV7-6, with a possible D match to TRBD2 (6 bases). The CDR3 has 16 amino acids. The V end was cut by 4 bases, the J end by 5 bases, with 20 bases between. Germline V gene data show CDR1 as SGHVS and CDR2 as FNYEAQ. CDR3 DNA sequence: TGTGCCAGCAGCTCTATTCCGGGACCAGGGAGGGAGACCCAGTACTTC. It codes for CASSSIPGPGRETQYF.

This clone appeared many times. This chain joins TRBV4-1 and TRBJ1-1; 7 nucleotides align to TRBD1. Germline lookup yields CDR1 MGHRA and CDR2 YSYEKL. Unmatched junction bases numbered 6, after V lost 3 bases and J lost 11 bases. The CDR3 runs to 12 residues. CDR3 region: CASSHDTGVAFF. The DNA of the CDR3 is TGCGCCAGCAGCCATGACACAGGGGTGGCTTTCTTT.

The rearrangement links TRBV7-9 to TRBJ2-2; D perhaps matches TRBD1 (6 bases). Trimming cost V 5 bases and J 6 bases, with 19 bases left between them. From germline, CDR1 is SEHNR and CDR2 FQNEAQ (reference sequence). The CDR3 loop spans 16 amino acids. The chain's CDR3 is CASSRGGSGIPGELFF. The CDR3 nucleotides are TGTGCCAGCAGCCGAGGGGGTTCCGGAATCCCCGGGGAGCTGTTTTTT.

The chain uses TRBV5-4 and TRBJ2-1; 13 positions match TRBD2. Trimming cost V 5 bases and J 10 bases; bases outside gene matches: 12. Germline V gene sequence: CDR1 SGHNT, CDR2 YYREEE (reference sequence). This CDR3 spans 16 amino acids. CDR3 loop: CASRPTSGGAGGEQFF. In nucleotides, the CDR3 is TGTGCCAGCAGACCCACTAGCGGGGGGGCCGGGGGGGAGCAGTTCTTC.

The V call is TRBV6-5, the J call TRBJ1-4; no reliable D call. The V end was cut by 2 bases, the J end by 6 bases, with 10 bases between. CDR3 length: 14 amino acids. CDR1 is MNHEY and CDR2 is SVGAGI in the germline V gene. DNA for the CDR3: TGTGCCAGCAGTTACGGAGCTCTGGATGAAAAACTGTTTTTT. It encodes CASSYGALDEKLFF.

The chain couples TRBV2 to TRBJ2-4; tentative D call: TRBD2 (7 bases). Germline V gene lookup returns CDR1 SNHLY and CDR2 FYNNEI. The ends were cut back, 9 bases at V and 9 bases at J, with 21 bases in the middle. The CDR3 sequence is 14 residues long. Written as DNA, the CDR3 is TGTGCCAGTGAGGGGGGGGGCCCTAATACCATTCAGTACTTC. Protein: CASEGGGPNTIQYF.

The J gene is TRBJ1-1, the V gene TRBV6-1; TRBD1 is a possible D gene (5 bases). This CDR3 region has 13 residues. V dropped 10 bases and J dropped 5 bases, with 17 bases sitting between them. Germline V gene sequence: CDR1 MNHNS, CDR2 SASEGT. CDR3 DNA: TGTGCCATCACCAACCCTGGGGGGACTGAAGCTTTCTTT. Its translation: CAITNPGGTEAFF.

This chain links TRBV7-3 with TRBJ2-1; 12 bases line up with TRBD2. The germline CDR1 and CDR2 sequences are SGHTA and FQGTGA. The CDR3 is made up of 15 amino acids. Trimming took 4 bases from V and 3 from J; bases not matched to a gene: 1. The CDR3 DNA sequence: TGTGCCAGCAGCTCACTAGCGGGGGGCTACAATGAGCAGTTCTTC. It yields the protein CASSSLAGGYNEQFF.

The chain joins TRBV27 to TRBJ2-1, with D possibly TRBD2 on 5 matching bases. Per germline, CDR1 MNHEY and CDR2 SMNVEV (reference sequence). V dropped 5 bases and J dropped 9 bases, with 17 bases sitting between them. The CDR3 has 14 residues. The CDR3 loop is CASSPTQTRGEQFF. The CDR3 DNA follows: TGTGCCAGCAGTCCCACCCAAACCCGGGGTGAGCAGTTCTTC.

The V gene is TRBV5-1, the J gene TRBJ2-1, with D perhaps TRBD2 (6 bases). The germline CDR1 and CDR2 sequences are SGHRS and YFSETQ. The length of the CDR3 is 14 residues. V was cut by 2 bases and J by 0 bases, with 6 bases left in between. The CDR3 coding sequence is TGCGCCAGCAGCTTCGGGAGCTCCTACAATGAGCAGTTCTTC. Its protein product is CASSFGSSYNEQFF.

The rearrangement links TRBV7-2 to TRBJ2-3; 8 bases are a match to TRBD2. J gave up 6 bases and V 5 bases, and 4 bases lay outside the gene matches. The CDR3 has 13 residues. CDR1 SGHTA and CDR2 FQGNSA come from the germline V gene. The CDR3 region is CASSRTGGDTQYF. The CDR3 DNA reads TGTGCCAGCAGCCGAACGGGGGGGGATACGCAGTATTTT.

This chain connects TRBV10-3 to TRBJ1-1; the D is unclear. V lost 4 bases to trimming and J lost 5 bases, with 14 bases between them. CDR1 and CDR2 (germline): ENHRY, SYGVKD. This CDR3 comprises 14 residues. The CDR3 loop reads CAISGVAWRTEAFF. CDR3 in DNA: TGTGCCATCAGTGGGGTCGCCTGGAGAACTGAAGCTTTCTTT.

CDR3 nucleotide sequence: TGTGCCAGTAGCTCCGGGACAGTTAACTATGGCTACACCTTC. Translation: CASSSGTVNYGYTF. The chain employs TRBV19 and TRBJ1-2; 7 positions agree with TRBD1. CDR3 length equals 14 residues. Germline CDR1 is LNHDA and CDR2 is SQIVND (reference sequence). The trim removed 6 bases at V and 1 base at J, leaving 5 bases unmatched.

V gene TRBV15 combines with J gene TRBJ1-2; TRBD1 aligns across 11 bases. The V and J ends lost 1 base and 6 bases, in that order; junction bases with no gene match: 10. CDR1 is LNHNV and CDR2 is YYDKDF in the germline V gene (reference sequence). CDR3 length: 17 residues. CDR3 protein: CATSRVGRTGGADGYTF. The CDR3 DNA is TGTGCCACCAGCAGAGTTGGGAGGACAGGGGGCGCCGATGGCTACACCTTC.

The chain carries TRBV7-2 and TRBJ2-3; 8 positions match TRBD2. There are 14 residues in the CDR3. Germline CDR1 reads SGHTA; CDR2 reads FQGNSA. V shed 8 bases and J 0 bases; nucleotides not matched to a gene: 4. The CDR3 reads CASWLAGSTDTQYF. CDR3 DNA: TGTGCCAGCTGGCTAGCGGGTAGCACAGATACGCAGTATTTT. The complete variable domain, with remaining parts taken from reference TRBV7-2 and TRBJ2-3, reads GAGVSQSPSNKVTEKGKDVELRCDPISGHTALYWYRQSLGQGLEFLIYFQGNSAPDKSGLPSDRFSAERTGGSVSTLTIQRTQQEDSAVYLCASWLAGSTDTQYFGPGTRLTVL.

The genes are TRBV10-3 and TRBJ1-5; perhaps TRBD1 as D (5 bases). There are 14 residues in the CDR3. CDR1 and CDR2 from the germline V gene are ENHRY and SYGVKD. V lost 6 bases and J 1 base, leaving 10 bases between the germline ends. CDR3 bases: TGTGCCATCAGCGGGGGACCGAGCAATCAGCCCCAGCATTTT. Its protein product is CAISGGPSNQPQHF.